The present entry profiles one T cell receptor (beta chain) with its context. There is no known antigen for this receptor. There are no base qualities to consult, and no much larger clone falls within one base. Blood samples were collected up to 4 times in the first month after transplant and then at least monthly when available. This record belongs to a study of graft-versus-host responses after intestinal transplantation (dated by TCRdb to the early 2020s). Regarding the study in general: The transplants that recipients received were multivisceral, liver-intestinal, or isolated intestinal. Donor T cell macrochimerism was defined as a peak of at least 4% donor T cells among recipient peripheral blood mononuclear cells. All recipients received anti-thymocyte globulin induction followed by maintenance tacrolimus and steroids for two to four years. Bulk TCR-beta CDR3 sequencing was used to track graft-versus-host and host-versus-graft alloreactive T cell clones in the graft, circulation and bone marrow after intestinal transplantation. To identify alloreactive clones, pre-transplant mixed lymphocyte reaction products were sequenced and then compared with unstimulated pre-transplant donor and recipient T cells. Rather than going through the commercial service, samples from three later patients were sequenced in-house on an Illumina MiSeq and processed with MiXCR. Of the 20 to 25 intestinal transplant recipients enrolled in the cohort, one of whom was a retransplant, a few patients without pretransplant specimens were excluded. On the study overall, not on this receptor specifically: Early after transplant, declines in HvG clones were associated with peak levels of circulating GvH clones. GvH clones were detected in recipient bone marrow, and some of these GvH clones were observed earlier in ileal mucosa or blood, consistent with an intestinal mucosal origin. In patients with donor T cell macrochimerism, the allografts had high GvH to HvG T cell clonal ratios. The relatively low number and heterogeneity of intestinal transplant patients limited the conclusions.

The method behind the library was the immunoSEQ multiplex PCR assay. Adaptive Biotechnologies carried out high-throughput TCR-beta CDR3 sequencing of genomic DNA for most patients. As for how the authors treated the data: Adaptive's ImmunoSEQ software supplied the TCR sequencing data for 15 to 20 patients, while MiXCR and VDJtools were used to process a few other patients. CDR3 nucleotide sequences shared by donor and recipient were removed because the origin of these sequences could not be assigned. To be classed as alloreactive, a clone needed at least 2-fold expansion over unstimulated cells and a minimum CFSE-low frequency of 0.002% (template counts) or 0.001% (read counts). Clones were considered mappable if detected in sequenced pre-transplant spleen, lymph node, or MLR CFSE-low populations of the donor or recipient. The cumulative frequency of alloreactive clones was calculated as a percentage of all sequences, weighted by copy number. This is the immuneACCESS table as TCRdb keeps it, with only in-frame sequences that have V and J called. A part of the clones is gone; compared with another copy, unresolved V genes explain less than half, and the rest is unexplained. V, J and clone size are taken as reported in that table, and D and trimming were inferred from the DNA itself. The sample yields about 16,000 clones; 75% to 90% were counted once. Approximately 6% of the sample is taken by the ten largest.

This TCR derives from a human patient who received an intestinal transplant, so some T cells may come from the graft donor. Sequences were derived from PBMCs, sampled approximately 16 weeks after intestinal transplant.

The CDR3 reads as follows: CASSTRDSGYGYTF. The DNA reads TGCGCCAGCAGCACCCGGGACAGTGGGTATGGCTACACCTTC. The V and J genes are TRBV5-1 and TRBJ1-2, with TRBD1 identical over 7 junction bases. Ends trimmed: V by 4 bases, J by 5 bases; bases unmatched to a gene: 8. The CDR3, cysteine through phenylalanine, is 14 amino acids long. The kept DNA is CDR3 alone, 42 bases in frame from the first base. Per the germline V gene, SGHRS is the CDR1 and YFSETQ is the CDR2.